This T cell receptor (beta chain) comes out of a study of T cells in Graves' hyperthyroidism and ophthalmopathy. Trimming pared 7 bases from V and 2 bases from J, leaving 11 bases between. CDR1 SNHLY and CDR2 FYNNEI come from the germline V gene. The CDR3 runs to 14 residues. Amplified TCR beta CDR3 regions derived from RNA transcripts. First-round RT-PCR with HTBI primers amplified the TCR CDR3 region. Each CDR3 protein gets one entry after TCRdb re-called the multiplex PCR reads with MiXCR. Among some 270,000 distinct CDR3 sequences listed, about 14% were seen once. Study observations and caveats: Most clonotypes that expanded in the thyroid above 0.001 also showed up in blood.

Newly diagnosed hyperthyroidism patients aged 18 to 65 years had disease lasting under 2 months. This clonotype was counted only a few times. Its antigen is not identified. The specimen was blood. The receptor's source is a woman in her thirties with Graves' hyperthyroidism that later progressed to Graves' ophthalmopathy. This chain connects TRBV2 to TRBJ2-2, with D perhaps matching TRBD1 or TRBD2 (5 bases each). The CDR3 DNA reads TGTGCCAGCACCAGGGAGTTAAACACCGGGGAGCTGTTTTTT. It specifies CASTRELNTGELFF.